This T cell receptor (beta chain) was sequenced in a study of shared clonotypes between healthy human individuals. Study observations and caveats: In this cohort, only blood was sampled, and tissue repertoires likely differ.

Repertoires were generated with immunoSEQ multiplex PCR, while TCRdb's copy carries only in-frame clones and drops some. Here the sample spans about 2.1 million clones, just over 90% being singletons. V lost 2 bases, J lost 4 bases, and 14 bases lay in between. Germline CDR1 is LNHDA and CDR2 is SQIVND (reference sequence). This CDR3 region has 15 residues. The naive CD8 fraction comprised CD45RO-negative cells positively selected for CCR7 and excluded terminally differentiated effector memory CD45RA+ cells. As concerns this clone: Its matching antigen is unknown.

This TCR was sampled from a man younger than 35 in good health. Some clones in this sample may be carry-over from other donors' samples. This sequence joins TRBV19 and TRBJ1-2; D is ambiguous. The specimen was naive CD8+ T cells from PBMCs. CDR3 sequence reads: CASSINRLLGYGYTF. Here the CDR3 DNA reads TGTGCCAGTAGTATAAACAGACTCCTCGGCTATGGCTACACCTTC.